Below are 22 T cell receptor beta chains sequenced from a single sample in a study of glioma-infiltrating T cells after dendritic cell vaccination. The method was immunoSEQ multiplex PCR; TCRdb's version includes in-frame clones alone and lacks a portion of them. The table has approximately 85,000 clones, 85% seen once. Time point here: after dendritic cell vaccination, including at tumor progression/relapse. The sample consisted of blood, taken after dendritic cell vaccination. The source of these receptors is a human donor with glioblastoma.

The chain couples TRBV6-1 to TRBJ1-4; a weak D match, TRBD1 (5 bases). The germline CDR1 and CDR2 sequences are MNHNS and SASEGT. V lost 5 bases to trimming and J lost 4 bases, with 11 bases between them. This CDR3 contains 14 residues. The CDR3 region is CASSKRQNNEKLFF. CDR3 DNA: TGTGCCAGCAGTAAAAGACAGAATAATGAAAAACTGTTTTTT.

This chain links TRBV14 with TRBJ2-1; a weak D match, TRBD2 (7 bases). Between the trimmed V and J ends, which lost 1 base and 6 bases, there was a span of 13 bases. The germline gives CDR1 SGHDN, CDR2 FVKESK. The CDR3 contains 15 residues. CDR3 DNA sequence: TGTGCCAGCAGCCAAGCAACAGGGAGGGGCAATGAGCAGTTCTTC. Translation: CASSQATGRGNEQFF. Variable domain in full (rest from reference TRBV14 and TRBJ2-1): EAGVTQFPSHSVIEKGQTVTLRCDPISGHDNLYWYRRVMGKEIKFLLHFVKESKQDESGMPNNRFLAERTGGTYSTLKVQPAELEDSGVYFCASSQATGRGNEQFFGPGTRLTVL.

This clone was picked up many times. The chain couples TRBV28 to TRBJ2-1, with 7 bases matching TRBD1. The germline V gene has CDR1 MDHEN and CDR2 SYDVKM. V lost 6 bases, J lost 13 bases, and 15 bases stayed unmatched. This CDR3 has 14 amino acids. The CDR3 DNA reads as TGTGCCAGCAGCGACTCTAGGGGCAGGGGGTTTCAGTTCTTC. Residues: CASSDSRGRGFQFF.

The rearrangement joins TRBV19 to TRBJ1-4; TRBD1 matches at 10 bases. The CDR3 is made up of 13 amino acids. The ends lost 7 bases at V and 7 bases at J; junction bases unmatched: 3. In germline, CDR1 is LNHDA, CDR2 SQIVND (reference sequence). The CDR3 protein is CASTRDRGEKLFF. Here the CDR3 DNA reads TGTGCCAGTACTCGGGACAGGGGTGAAAAACTGTTTTTT.

This chain connects TRBV19 to TRBJ2-7; TRBD1 might be the D (6 bases). The CDR3 is 15 amino acids. Trimming took 3 bases from V and 2 from J, leaving 14 bases between them. From germline, CDR1 is LNHDA and CDR2 SQIVND (reference sequence). The CDR3 nucleotides are TGTGCCAGTAGTATCCCACGAGGACAGACCTACGAGCAGTACTTC. Its translation is CASSIPRGQTYEQYF.

The chain is built from TRBV4-2 and TRBJ2-7, with 15 bases that match TRBD2. The CDR3 loop spans 16 amino acids. J was trimmed by 5 bases and V by 4 bases; bases with no gene match: 6. Germline CDR1 and CDR2: LGHNA and YNFKEQ. In DNA form, the CDR3 reads TGTGCCAGCAGCCCAGGACTAGCGGGGGGGCCAGACGAGCAGTACTTC. Encoded protein: CASSPGLAGGPDEQYF.

The V gene is TRBV18, the J gene TRBJ2-5; no clear D. This CDR3 spans 15 amino acids. The germline V gene has CDR1 KGHSH and CDR2 LQKENI. The V end lost 1 base, the J end lost 2 bases, and 11 bases lay between the germline ends. The CDR3: CASSPRLAVQETQYF. DNA of the CDR3: TGTGCCAGCTCACCACGGTTGGCGGTTCAAGAGACCCAGTACTTC.

V is TRBV5-1 and J is TRBJ2-3; 7 bases fit TRBD1. CDR1 SGHRS and CDR2 YFSETQ come from the germline V gene. Unmatched junction bases numbered 14, after V lost 4 bases and J lost 6 bases. The CDR3 sequence is 16 residues long. The CDR3 loop is CASSPETGFSPDTQYF. The CDR3 bases are TGCGCCAGCAGCCCCGAGACAGGGTTTTCCCCCGATACGCAGTATTTT.

This clone has just one count. The CDR3 DNA sequence: TGTGCCAGCAGTTACTCAAACAGAAACTATGGCTACACCTTC. Residues: CASSYSNRNYGYTF. This chain connects TRBV6-5 to TRBJ1-2; D uncertain. The CDR3 runs to 14 residues. Germline V gives CDR1 MNHEY, CDR2 SVGAGI. The V gene lost 0 bases and the J gene lost 2 bases, with 7 bases spanning the gap.

V gene TRBV28 combines with J gene TRBJ2-1, with TRBD2 matching 7 bases. With 3 bases clipped from V and 2 bases from J, the junction kept 7 bases outside the gene matches. This CDR3 region has 16 residues. CDR1 and CDR2 from the germline V gene are MDHEN and SYDVKM. CDR3 amino acids: CASSLLSGTPYNEQFF. Here the CDR3 DNA reads TGTGCCAGCAGTTTGTTGAGCGGGACCCCCTACAATGAGCAGTTCTTC.

The V and J genes are TRBV13 and TRBJ2-3, with 7 bases aligning to TRBD1. The CDR3 totals 16 residues. J lost 3 bases, V lost 5 bases, and 11 bases had no gene match. Germline lookup yields CDR1 PRHDT and CDR2 FYEKMQ (reference sequence). The CDR3 DNA reads TGTGCCAGCAGCCAAAGATCGACAGGGAGAACAGATACGCAGTATTTT. This sequence encodes CASSQRSTGRTDTQYF.

A remark on this clone: Within the sample, other DNA sequences also encode this same CDR3. The chain joins TRBV7-6 to TRBJ2-5; possible D gene TRBD1, 5 bases. The CDR3 covers 15 residues. The V gene lost 0 bases and the J gene lost 0 bases, with 8 bases spanning the gap. Germline CDR1 and CDR2: SGHVS and FNYEAQ. CDR3: CASSLAGADQETQYF. The CDR3 region has the DNA TGTGCCAGCAGCTTAGCAGGGGCAGACCAAGAGACCCAGTACTTC.

The chain combines TRBV30 with TRBJ1-2; weak D call: TRBD1 (5 bases). The germline CDR1 and CDR2 sequences are GTSNPN and SVGIG (reference sequence). Trimming took off 4 bases at V and 3 bases at J, with 9 bases between the two ends. The CDR3 covers 12 residues. CDR3 DNA: TGTGCCTGGACACAGGTGGACTATGGCTACACCTTC. Amino acid sequence: CAWTQVDYGYTF.

The V call is TRBV27, the J call TRBJ2-1, with 9 positions matching TRBD2. V shed 3 bases, J shed 0 bases, and the junction held 9 bases outside the gene matches. This CDR3 spans 18 amino acids. CDR1 and CDR2 from the germline V gene are MNHEY and SMNVEV (reference sequence). CDR3: CASSFSLAGPISYNEQFF. In nucleotides, the CDR3 is TGTGCCAGCAGTTTTTCTCTAGCGGGACCGATCTCCTACAATGAGCAGTTCTTC.

The chain combines TRBV13 with TRBJ2-5; a weak D match, TRBD2 (7 bases). Trimming pared 0 bases from V and 7 bases from J, leaving 9 bases between. CDR1 is PRHDT, CDR2 FYEKMQ, per germline (reference sequence). This CDR3 has 13 residues. CDR3 in DNA: TGTGCCAGCAGCTTAGGCCGGGGGGCGACCCAGTACTTC. It translates to CASSLGRGATQYF.

The gene calls are TRBV4-2 and TRBJ1-1; 9 nucleotides align to TRBD1. CDR3 length equals 15 residues. The germline CDR1 and CDR2 sequences are LGHNA and YNFKEQ. After removal of 7 bases from V and 5 bases from J, the junction contained 11 bases not matched to a gene. The CDR3 DNA sequence: TGTGCCAGCACTTCGGGACAGGGTAGATGGACTGAAGCTTTCTTT. This encodes CASTSGQGRWTEAFF.

This chain joins TRBV6-6 and TRBJ1-1; TRBD1 aligns across 12 bases. The CDR3 contains 16 residues. The J segment lost 6 bases and the V segment lost 7 bases, leaving 12 bases of the junction unmatched. Germline CDR1 and CDR2: MNHNY and SVGAGI (reference sequence). The CDR3 sequence: CASTHWSGQGAPEAFF. For the CDR3, the DNA is TGTGCCAGCACCCATTGGTCGGGACAGGGGGCCCCTGAAGCTTTCTTT.

The chain couples TRBV7-8 to TRBJ2-5, with TRBD1 matching over 8 bases. V lost 5 bases, J lost 5 bases, and 7 bases stayed unmatched. The CDR3 contains 14 residues. The germline gives CDR1 SGHVS, CDR2 FQNEAQ. The CDR3 loop reads CASSPRQGYETQYF. CDR3 coding DNA: TGTGCCAGCAGCCCCAGACAGGGGTATGAGACCCAGTACTTC.

The chain links TRBV6-5 to TRBJ2-5; 10 bases fit TRBD1. This CDR3 comprises 15 residues. After removal of 0 bases from V and 11 bases from J, the junction contained 9 bases not matched to a gene. The germline V gene has CDR1 MNHEY and CDR2 SVGAGI. The CDR3 is CASSYSRQGAREQYF. The DNA for the CDR3 is TGTGCCAGCAGTTACTCGCGACAGGGGGCGCGGGAGCAGTACTTC.

Of note for this clone: Other DNA sequences of this sample code for an identical CDR3. J is TRBJ2-5 and V is TRBV14; the match to TRBD1 covers 9 bases. CDR1 SGHDN and CDR2 FVKESK come from the germline V gene. The CDR3 contains 18 residues. V was pared by 0 bases and J by 1 base, with 9 bases of the junction left unmatched. DNA of the CDR3: TGTGCCAGCAGCCAAGAAGAAGCTACAGGGGGCCTCCAAGAGACCCAGTACTTC. As protein: CASSQEEATGGLQETQYF.

A word on this clone: In the same sample, other DNA sequences code for this CDR3. The chain has TRBV20-1 and TRBJ2-5; a possible D gene is TRBD1 (5 bases). There are 11 residues in the CDR3. Trimming took 3 bases from V and 5 from J, leaving 7 bases between them. The V gene's germline CDR1 is DFQATT and CDR2 SNEGSKA (reference sequence). The CDR3 sequence: CSARPGETQYF. The CDR3 region has the DNA TGCAGTGCTAGGCCAGGGGAGACCCAGTACTTC.

This chain links TRBV7-6 with TRBJ2-7; weak D call: TRBD2 (6 bases). Germline V gene data show CDR1 as SGHVS and CDR2 as FNYEAQ. CDR3 length equals 15 residues. Between the trimmed V and J ends, which lost 5 bases and 9 bases, there was a span of 23 bases. In DNA form, the CDR3 reads TGTGCCAGCAGCGGAGTTTTGGGATCGCTAGCGACGCAGTACTTC. As protein: CASSGVLGSLATQYF.